Sequencing of this T cell receptor (beta chain) was carried out in a study of T cell repertoires in aging, cancer and after chemotherapy. Study overall: The full dataset contained several million TCR reads.

For this clonotype: The target antigen is unknown.

Study-wide results and caveats: Healthy donors lost TCR diversity with age mainly through richness, cancer patients through richness and evenness. Compared with age-matched healthy donors, untreated hematological or solid cancer patients showed higher blood TCR clonality. Across the chemotherapy interval, each cancer cohort showed higher median generation probability, suggesting thymic rebound.

The template was genomic DNA from peripheral blood, not RNA. Rearranged V-D-J TRB sequences were amplified with a mixed TRB-A/B primer pool. Using its own MiXCR run on the multiplex PCR reads, TCRdb lists one record per CDR3 protein. The data contain roughly 4,700 distinct CDR3 sequences, 45% to 60% of them singletons. V was trimmed by 8 bases and J by 7 bases, leaving 5 bases between them. Germline V gene lookup returns CDR1 MNHEY and CDR2 SMNVEV (reference sequence). This CDR3 region has 10 residues. The sequencing sample was made of blood. This clonotype was obtained from a human donor in good health. The rearrangement links TRBV27 to TRBJ2-2, with D uncertain. Here the CDR3 reads CASSHGELFF. The DNA of the CDR3 is TGTGCCAGCTCCCACGGGGAGCTGTTTTTT.